This T cell receptor (beta chain) was captured in a study of radiation and T cells in renal cell carcinoma. The V end lost 7 bases, the J end lost 0 bases, and 19 bases lay between the germline ends. From germline, CDR1 is LNHDA and CDR2 SQIVND (reference sequence). There are 17 residues in the CDR3. Clones were sequenced by immunoSEQ multiplex PCR, and TCRdb holds only the in-frame ones, with some missing. The sample has tens of thousands of clones, around 85% seen once. Time point given: blood 2 weeks post-SBRT. Treatment noted: 15 Gy SBRT to primary tumor, nephrectomy 4 weeks later. A remark on this clone: Its antigen is unidentified.

Notes on the study in general: From baseline, blood top tumor clonotypes peaked at 2 weeks post-radiation. Without pretreatment biopsies, baseline tumor clonotype presence was undetermined.

This specimen consisted of blood, obtained from a patient whose treatment included radiotherapy and nephrectomy. The source is a woman between 50 and 59 years old with renal cell carcinoma. The chain employs TRBV19 and TRBJ1-5; possible D gene TRBD1, 5 bases. CDR3 nucleotide sequence: TGTGCCAGTAACGGTGGGGCCGGTTTCAGTAGCAATCAGCCCCAGCATTTT. Translating it yields CASNGGAGFSSNQPQHF. Full variable domain (outside the CDR3, taken from reference TRBV19 and TRBJ1-5): DGGITQSPKYLFRKEGQNVTLSCEQNLNHDAMYWYRQDPGQGLRLIYYSQIVNDFQKGDIAEGYSVSREKKESFPLTVTSAQKNPTAFYLCASNGGAGFSSNQPQHFGDGTRLSIL.